This entry lists 10 T cell receptor beta chains sequenced from one sample in a study of T cell changes during pregnancy in multiple sclerosis. Repertoires were generated with immunoSEQ multiplex PCR, while TCRdb's copy carries only in-frame clones and drops some. This sample yields around 70,000 clones, of which approximately 94% are seen a single time; approximately 0.58% belongs to the top ten. Sequencing used peripheral blood, obtained in the third trimester of pregnancy. The receptors originated from a female donor with multiple sclerosis, enrolled in a pregnancy study.

The V and J genes are TRBV11-2 and TRBJ1-2, with 7 positions matching TRBD1. V gave up 6 bases and J gave up 5 bases; unmatched junction bases: 6. The length of the CDR3 is 13 residues. Germline V gene sequence: CDR1 SGHAT, CDR2 FQNNGV. CDR3 sequence reads: CASSPGTEYGYTF. The CDR3 nucleotides are TGTGCCAGCAGTCCCGGGACAGAATATGGCTACACCTTC.

The chain links TRBV6-6 to TRBJ1-5, with D uncertain. This CDR3 has 12 residues. The V gene's germline CDR1 is MNHNY and CDR2 SVGAGI (reference sequence). V dropped 6 bases and J dropped 4 bases, with 7 bases sitting between them. CDR3 nucleotide sequence: TGTGCCAGCAGAACTAGTAATCAGCCCCAGCATTTT. This gives the protein CASRTSNQPQHF.

This chain links TRBV1 with TRBJ2-2; the D call of TRBD2 is as the table states it, not checked on the DNA. TRBV1 counts as a pseudogene. CDR3 length: 14 amino acids. The CDR3 reads CTSSPPPDTGELFF. In DNA form, the CDR3 reads TGCACCAGCAGCCCCCCCCCGGACACCGGGGAGCTGTTTTTT.

This chain joins TRBV4-2 and TRBJ2-7; the match to TRBD2 covers 11 bases. CDR1 LGHNA and CDR2 YNFKEQ come from the germline V gene. V lost 1 base, J lost 1 base, and 3 bases stayed unmatched. There are 16 residues in the CDR3. The CDR3 coding sequence is TGTGCCAGCAGCCAAGGTAGCGGGGGGGTATCCTACGAGCAGTACTTC. Amino acids: CASSQGSGGVSYEQYF.

The chain employs TRBV2 and TRBJ2-5; TRBD2 matches 13 bases. CDR3 length: 15 residues. Germline CDR1 and CDR2: SNHLY and FYNNEI. After removal of 6 bases from V and 4 bases from J, the junction contained 5 bases not matched to a gene. The CDR3 protein is CASRARTSGGETQYF. The CDR3 DNA is TGTGCCAGCAGAGCCCGGACTAGCGGGGGAGAGACCCAGTACTTC.

V gene TRBV14 combines with J gene TRBJ2-5; TRBD2 agrees at 9 bases. The CDR3 length is 15 residues. V shed 4 bases, J shed 7 bases, and the junction held 10 bases outside the gene matches. The germline V gene encodes CDR1 SGHDN and CDR2 FVKESK. The CDR3 region is CASSPRPGGRGTQYF. The CDR3 DNA reads TGTGCCAGCAGCCCCAGACCAGGCGGGAGGGGGACCCAGTACTTC.

This rearrangement joins TRBV18 to TRBJ2-1; 10 bases line up with TRBD1. Germline CDR1 reads KGHSH; CDR2 reads LQKENI. V lost 2 bases and J lost 3; bases outside the gene matches: 1. The CDR3 runs to 15 residues. CDR3 DNA sequence: TGTGCCAGCTCACCAGGGACAGGGGACTACAATGAGCAGTTCTTC. It is translated as CASSPGTGDYNEQFF.

V and J are TRBV5-4 and TRBJ2-1, with D possibly being TRBD1 (6 bases). There are 13 residues in the CDR3. Trimming cost V 2 bases and J 8 bases, with 11 bases left between them. From germline, CDR1 is SGHNT and CDR2 YYREEE (reference sequence). The CDR3 DNA follows: TGTGCCAGCAGCTTAGACAGGAACTATGAGCAGTTCTTC. Amino acids: CASSLDRNYEQFF.

The chain joins TRBV19 to TRBJ2-6; D is perhaps TRBD1 (6 bases). The CDR3 is 15 residues long. Germline-derived CDR1 and CDR2 are LNHDA and SQIVND (reference sequence). The V gene lost 5 bases and the J gene lost 2 bases, with 10 bases spanning the gap. The chain's CDR3 is CASSLSGAGANVLTF. DNA of the CDR3: TGTGCCAGTAGTTTATCAGGGGCTGGGGCCAACGTCCTGACTTTC.

The gene calls are TRBV2 and TRBJ2-7; TRBD1 matches 8 bases. After removal of 6 bases from V and 5 bases from J, the junction contained 12 bases not matched to a gene. Germline values: CDR1 SNHLY, CDR2 FYNNEI. This CDR3 comprises 15 residues. This CDR3 is CASRPSLDRGHEQYF. The CDR3 nucleotides are TGTGCCAGCAGACCAAGCCTCGACAGGGGTCACGAGCAGTACTTC.